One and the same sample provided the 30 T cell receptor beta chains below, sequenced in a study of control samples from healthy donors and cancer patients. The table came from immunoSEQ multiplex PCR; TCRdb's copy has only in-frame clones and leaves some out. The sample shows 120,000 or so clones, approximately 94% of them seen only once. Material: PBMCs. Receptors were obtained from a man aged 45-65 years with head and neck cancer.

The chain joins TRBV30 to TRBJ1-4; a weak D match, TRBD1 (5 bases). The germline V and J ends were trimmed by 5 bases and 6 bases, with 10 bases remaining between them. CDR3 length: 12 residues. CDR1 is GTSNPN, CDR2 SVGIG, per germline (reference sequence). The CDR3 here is CAWGGGYEKLFF. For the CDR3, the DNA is TGTGCCTGGGGGGGTGGGTATGAAAAACTGTTTTTT.

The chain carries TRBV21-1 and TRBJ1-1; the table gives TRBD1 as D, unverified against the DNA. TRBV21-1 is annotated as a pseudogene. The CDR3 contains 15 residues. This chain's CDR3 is CASSSRQGANTEAFF. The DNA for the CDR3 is TGTGCCAGCAGCTCCCGACAGGGGGCTAACACTGAAGCTTTCTTT.

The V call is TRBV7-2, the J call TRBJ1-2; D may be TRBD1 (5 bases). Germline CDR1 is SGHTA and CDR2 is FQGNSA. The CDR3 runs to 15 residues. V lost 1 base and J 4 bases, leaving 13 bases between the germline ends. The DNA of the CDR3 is TGTGCCAGCAGCTTAGAAGGTGGAGGGGTCTATGGCTACACCTTC. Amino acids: CASSLEGGGVYGYTF.

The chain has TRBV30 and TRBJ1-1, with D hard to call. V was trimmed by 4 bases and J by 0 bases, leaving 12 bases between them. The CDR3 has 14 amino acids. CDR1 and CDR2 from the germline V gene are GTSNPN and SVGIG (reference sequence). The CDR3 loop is CAWKSYSMNTEAFF. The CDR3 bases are TGTGCCTGGAAATCTTATTCCATGAACACTGAAGCTTTCTTT.

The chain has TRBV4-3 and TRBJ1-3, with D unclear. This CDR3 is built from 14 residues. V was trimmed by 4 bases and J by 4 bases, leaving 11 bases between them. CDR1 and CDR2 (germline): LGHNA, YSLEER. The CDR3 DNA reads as TGCGCCAGCAGCCCCTGGTGGTACGGAAACACCATATATTTT. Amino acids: CASSPWWYGNTIYF.

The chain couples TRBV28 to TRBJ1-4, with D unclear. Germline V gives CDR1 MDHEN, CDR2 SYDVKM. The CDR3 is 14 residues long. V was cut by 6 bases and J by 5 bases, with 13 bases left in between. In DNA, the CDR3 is TGTGCCAGCAGAGCTCCAGTGGCGAATGAAAAACTGTTTTTT. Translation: CASRAPVANEKLFF.

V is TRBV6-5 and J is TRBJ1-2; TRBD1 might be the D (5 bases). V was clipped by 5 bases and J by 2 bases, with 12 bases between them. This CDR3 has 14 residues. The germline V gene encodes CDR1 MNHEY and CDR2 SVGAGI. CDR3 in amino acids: CASSRTGRNYGYTF. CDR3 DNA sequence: TGTGCCAGCAGTAGAACAGGCAGAAACTATGGCTACACCTTC.

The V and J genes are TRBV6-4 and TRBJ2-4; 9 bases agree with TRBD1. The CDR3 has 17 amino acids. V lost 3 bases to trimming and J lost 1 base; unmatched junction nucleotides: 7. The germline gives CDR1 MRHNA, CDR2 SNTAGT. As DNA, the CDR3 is TGTGCCAGCAGTGAGGGGACAGGGCAAGGGGCCAAAAACATTCAGTACTTC. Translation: CASSEGTGQGAKNIQYF.

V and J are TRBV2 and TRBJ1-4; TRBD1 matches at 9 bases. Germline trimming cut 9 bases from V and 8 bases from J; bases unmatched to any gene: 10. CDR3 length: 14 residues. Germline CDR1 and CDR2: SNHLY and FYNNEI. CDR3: CASFPGQGREKLFF. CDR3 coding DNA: TGTGCCAGTTTTCCGGGACAGGGCCGCGAAAAACTGTTTTTT. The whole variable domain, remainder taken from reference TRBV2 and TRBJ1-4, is EPEVTQTPSHQVTQMGQEVILRCVPISNHLYFYWYRQILGQKVEFLVSFYNNEISEKSEIFDDQFSVERPDGSNFTLKIRSTKLEDSAMYFCASFPGQGREKLFFGSGTQLSVL.

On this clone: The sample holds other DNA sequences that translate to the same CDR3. This CDR3 reads CASSVGTDTQYF. DNA of the CDR3: TGTGCCAGCAGCGTAGGGACAGATACGCAGTATTTT. The J gene is TRBJ2-3, the V gene TRBV9; D ambiguous. CDR3 size: 12 residues. The germline CDR1 and CDR2 sequences are SGDLS and YYNGEE. Trimming removed 0 bases from V and 3 bases from J, with 2 bases in between.

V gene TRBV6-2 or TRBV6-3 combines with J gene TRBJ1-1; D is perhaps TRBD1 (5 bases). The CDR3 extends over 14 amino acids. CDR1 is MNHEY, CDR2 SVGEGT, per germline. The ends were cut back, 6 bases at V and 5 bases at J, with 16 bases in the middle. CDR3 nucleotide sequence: TGTGCCAGCAGCGAACTTCAGGGCGTGACTGAAGCTTTCTTT. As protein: CASSELQGVTEAFF.

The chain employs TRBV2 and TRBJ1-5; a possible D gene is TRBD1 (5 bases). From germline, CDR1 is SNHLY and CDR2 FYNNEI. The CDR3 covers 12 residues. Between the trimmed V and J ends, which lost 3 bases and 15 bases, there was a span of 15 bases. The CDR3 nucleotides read TGTGCCAGCAGTGAGGGAGGGGTCCTCTCGCATTTT. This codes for CASSEGGVLSHF. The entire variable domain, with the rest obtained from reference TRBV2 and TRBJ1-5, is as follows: EPEVTQTPSHQVTQMGQEVILRCVPISNHLYFYWYRQILGQKVEFLVSFYNNEISEKSEIFDDQFSVERPDGSNFTLKIRSTKLEDSAMYFCASSEGGVLSHFGDGTRLSIL.

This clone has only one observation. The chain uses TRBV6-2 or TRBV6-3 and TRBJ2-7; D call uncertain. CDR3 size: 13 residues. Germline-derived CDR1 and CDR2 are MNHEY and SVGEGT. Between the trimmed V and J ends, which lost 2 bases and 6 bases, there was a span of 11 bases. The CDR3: CASSYGIATEQYF. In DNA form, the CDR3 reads TGTGCCAGCAGTTACGGCATCGCTACCGAGCAGTACTTC.

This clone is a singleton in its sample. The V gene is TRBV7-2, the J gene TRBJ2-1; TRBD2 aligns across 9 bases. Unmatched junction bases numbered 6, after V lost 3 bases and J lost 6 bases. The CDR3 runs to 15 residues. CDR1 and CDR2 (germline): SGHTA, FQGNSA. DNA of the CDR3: TGTGCCAGCAGCTTTTCTCTAGCGGGGACCAATGAGCAGTTCTTC. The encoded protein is CASSFSLAGTNEQFF.

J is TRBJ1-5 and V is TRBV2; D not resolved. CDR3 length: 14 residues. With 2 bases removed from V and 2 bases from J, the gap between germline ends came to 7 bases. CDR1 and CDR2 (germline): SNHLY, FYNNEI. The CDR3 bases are TGTGCCAGCAGTGAAAATTATGGCAATCAGCCCCAGCATTTT. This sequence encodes CASSENYGNQPQHF.

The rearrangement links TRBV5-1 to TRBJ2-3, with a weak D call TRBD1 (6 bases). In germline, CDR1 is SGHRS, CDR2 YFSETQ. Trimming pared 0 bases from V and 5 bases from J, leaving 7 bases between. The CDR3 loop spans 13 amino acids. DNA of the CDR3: TGCGCCAGCAGCTTGGAGGGGGAAGATACGCAGTATTTT. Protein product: CASSLEGEDTQYF.

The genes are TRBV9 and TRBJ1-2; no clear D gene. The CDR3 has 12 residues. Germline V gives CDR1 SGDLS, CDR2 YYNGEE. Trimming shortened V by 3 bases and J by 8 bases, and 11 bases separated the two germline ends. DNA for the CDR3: TGTGCCAGCAGCGCCGCCCTGGGCGGCTACACCTTC. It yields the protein CASSAALGGYTF.

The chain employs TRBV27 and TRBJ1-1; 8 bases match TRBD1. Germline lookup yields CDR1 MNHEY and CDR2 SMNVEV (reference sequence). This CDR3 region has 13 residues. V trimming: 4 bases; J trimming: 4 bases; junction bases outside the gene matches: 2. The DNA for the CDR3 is TGTGCCAGCAGTTGGGGACAGGCCACTGAAGCTTTCTTT. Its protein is CASSWGQATEAFF.

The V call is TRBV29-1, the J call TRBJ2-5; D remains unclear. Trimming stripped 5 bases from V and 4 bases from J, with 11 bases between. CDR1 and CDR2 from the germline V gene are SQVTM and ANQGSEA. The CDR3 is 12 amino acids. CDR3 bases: TGCAGCGTTACCACACGGAGAGAGACCCAGTACTTC. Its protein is CSVTTRRETQYF.

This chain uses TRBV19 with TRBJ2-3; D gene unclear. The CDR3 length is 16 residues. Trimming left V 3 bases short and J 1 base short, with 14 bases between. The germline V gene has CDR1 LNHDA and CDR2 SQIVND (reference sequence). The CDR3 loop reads CASSMAGADGTDTQYF. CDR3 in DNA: TGTGCCAGTAGTATGGCCGGAGCAGATGGCACAGATACGCAGTATTTT. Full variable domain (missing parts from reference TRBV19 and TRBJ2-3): DGGITQSPKYLFRKEGQNVTLSCEQNLNHDAMYWYRQDPGQGLRLIYYSQIVNDFQKGDIAEGYSVSREKKESFPLTVTSAQKNPTAFYLCASSMAGADGTDTQYFGPGTRLTVL.

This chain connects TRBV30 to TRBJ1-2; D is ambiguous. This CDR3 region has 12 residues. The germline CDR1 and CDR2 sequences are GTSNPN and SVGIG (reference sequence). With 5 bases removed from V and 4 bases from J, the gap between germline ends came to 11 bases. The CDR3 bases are TGTGCCTGGTATACATGGGGCTATGGCTACACCTTC. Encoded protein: CAWYTWGYGYTF.

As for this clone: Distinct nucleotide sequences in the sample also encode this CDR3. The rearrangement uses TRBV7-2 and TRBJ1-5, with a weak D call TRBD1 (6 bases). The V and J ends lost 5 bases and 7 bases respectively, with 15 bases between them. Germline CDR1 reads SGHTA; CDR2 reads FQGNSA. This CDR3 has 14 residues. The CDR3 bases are TGTGCCAGCAGCCTGGGGGGGGCAGGGCAGCCCCAGCATTTT. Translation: CASSLGGAGQPQHF.

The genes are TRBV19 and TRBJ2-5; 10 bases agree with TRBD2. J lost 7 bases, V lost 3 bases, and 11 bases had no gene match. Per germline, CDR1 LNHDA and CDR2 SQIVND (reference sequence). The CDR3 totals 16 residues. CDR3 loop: CASSIVSSGGRGTQYF. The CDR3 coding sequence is TGTGCCAGTAGTATCGTCTCTAGCGGGGGCCGCGGGACCCAGTACTTC.

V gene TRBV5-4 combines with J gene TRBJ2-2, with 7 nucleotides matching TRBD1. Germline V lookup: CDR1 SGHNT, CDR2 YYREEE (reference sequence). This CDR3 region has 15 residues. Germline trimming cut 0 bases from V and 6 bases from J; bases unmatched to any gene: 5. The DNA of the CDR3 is TGTGCCAGCAGCTTGGGCCTTACAGGGGCCGGGGAGCTGTTTTTT. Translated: CASSLGLTGAGELFF. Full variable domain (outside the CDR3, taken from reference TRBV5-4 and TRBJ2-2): ETGVTQSPTHLIKTRGQQVTLRCSSQSGHNTVSWYQQALGQGPQFIFQYYREEENGRGNFPPRFSGLQFPNYSSELNVNALELDDSALYLCASSLGLTGAGELFFGEGSRLTVL.

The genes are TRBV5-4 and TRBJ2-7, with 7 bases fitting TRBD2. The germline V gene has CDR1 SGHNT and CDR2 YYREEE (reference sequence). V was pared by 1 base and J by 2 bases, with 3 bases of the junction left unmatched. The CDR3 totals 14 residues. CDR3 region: CASSLNGRPYEQYF. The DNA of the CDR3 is TGTGCCAGCAGCTTGAACGGGAGGCCCTACGAGCAGTACTTC.

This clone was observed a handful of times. The CDR3 DNA follows: TGTGCCAGCAGCTTAGGCAGGGGTCTGGACGAGACCCAGTACTTC. Encoded protein: CASSLGRGLDETQYF. V and J are TRBV7-7 and TRBJ2-5; a weak D match, TRBD1 (6 bases). The ends were cut back, 1 base at V and 5 bases at J, with 14 bases in the middle. The CDR3 loop spans 15 amino acids. The V gene's germline CDR1 is SSHAT and CDR2 FNYEAQ (reference sequence).

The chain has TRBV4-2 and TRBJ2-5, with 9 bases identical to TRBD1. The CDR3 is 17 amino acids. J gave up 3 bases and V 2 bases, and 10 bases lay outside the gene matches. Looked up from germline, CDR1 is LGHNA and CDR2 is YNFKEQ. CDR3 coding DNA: TGTGCCAGCAGCCAATTAGCCGGGACAGGGAGGAAAGAGACCCAGTACTTC. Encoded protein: CASSQLAGTGRKETQYF.

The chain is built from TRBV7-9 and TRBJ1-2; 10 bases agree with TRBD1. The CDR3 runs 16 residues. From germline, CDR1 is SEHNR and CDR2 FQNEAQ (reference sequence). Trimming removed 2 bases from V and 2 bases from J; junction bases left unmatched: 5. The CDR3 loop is CASSLYLGQGNYGYTF. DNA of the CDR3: TGTGCCAGCAGCTTATATTTGGGACAGGGGAACTATGGCTACACCTTC.

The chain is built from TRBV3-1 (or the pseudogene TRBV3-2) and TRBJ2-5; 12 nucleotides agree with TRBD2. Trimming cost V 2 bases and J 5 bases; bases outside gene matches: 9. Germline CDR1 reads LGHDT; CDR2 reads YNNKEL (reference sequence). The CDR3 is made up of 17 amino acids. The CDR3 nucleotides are TGTGCCAGCAGCCAAAGGCGGCTAGCGGGGGGGCCGGAGACCCAGTACTTC. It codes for CASSQRRLAGGPETQYF.

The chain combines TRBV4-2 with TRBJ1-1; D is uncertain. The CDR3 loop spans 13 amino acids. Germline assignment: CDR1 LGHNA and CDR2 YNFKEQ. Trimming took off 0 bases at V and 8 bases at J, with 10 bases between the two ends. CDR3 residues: CASSQEGFREAFF. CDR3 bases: TGTGCCAGCAGCCAAGAGGGGTTTAGGGAAGCTTTCTTT.